These T cell receptor beta chains were read from a single sample in a study of blood T cell repertoires in COVID-19. Assay used: immunoSEQ multiplex PCR; TCRdb lists only in-frame clones, some missing. Of around 200,000 clones in the sample, less than 90% are singletons; the top ten hold approximately 1.1%. Sequencing input: peripheral blood. All receptors derive from a man aged 30 to 45 with acute or convalescent COVID-19. The CDR3 runs from the conserved cysteine through the conserved F or W. D genes are given only for firm matches. Clone size is shown for a subset of rows, as once, few, many or a class of expanded clone.

.,17,.,TRBV4-1,TRBJ1-3,TGCGCCAGCAGCCAAGGCAACCAAGGGGGATTCGGAAACACCATATATTTT,CASSQGNQGGFGNTIYF
.,15,.,TRBV18,TRBJ2-1,TGTGCCAGCTCAGCGGGGCCCGCTTCCTACAATGAGCAGTTCTTC,CASSAGPASYNEQFF
.,13,.,TRBV27,TRBJ1-1,TGTGCCAGCAGCCTTAACCGGGGCACTGAAGCTTTCTTT,CASSLNRGTEAFF
TRBD2,15,.,TRBV19,TRBJ2-5,TGTGCCAGTAGTATAGGCCCTAGCGGGGGGGAGACCCAGTACTTC,CASSIGPSGGETQYF
TRBD1,17,.,TRBV5-4,TRBJ2-5,TGTGCCAGCAGCGACGTTTCCCGGACAGGGCTGGGAGAGACCCAGTACTTC,CASSDVSRTGLGETQYF
.,12,.,TRBV28,TRBJ1-2,TGTGCCAGCAGTTTAAGGCAGGGAGGCTACACCTTC,CASSLRQGGYTF
TRBD2,17,.,TRBV11-2,TRBJ2-1,TGTGCCAGCAGCTCTAGCGGGGGTAGCAGCTCCTACAATGAGCAGTTCTTC,CASSSSGGSSSYNEQFF
.,12,.,TRBV29-1,TRBJ1-2,TGCAGCGCCATACAGAGAAACTATGGCTACACCTTC,CSAIQRNYGYTF
TRBD2,15,.,TRBV5-1,TRBJ2-3,TGCGCCAGCAGTATGAGGACTAGCGGGAGTGATACGCAGTATTTT,CASSMRTSGSDTQYF
TRBD1,15,.,TRBV28,TRBJ1-2,TGTGCCAGCAGACGACAGGGTGGGGAGAACTATGGCTACACCTTC,CASRRQGGENYGYTF
.,13,once,TRBV5-1,TRBJ1-1,TGCGCCAGCAGCTTGGTGGCGGACACTGAAGCTTTCTTT,CASSLVADTEAFF
TRBD2,15,.,TRBV5-4,TRBJ2-3,TGTGCCAGCAGCGAAGGACTAGCGGGGGGGAATACGCAGTATTTT,CASSEGLAGGNTQYF
.,13,.,TRBV6-5,TRBJ2-5,TGTGCCAGCAGCTCCCTAGCTGGCGAGACCCAGTACTTC,CASSSLAGETQYF
.,12,.,TRBV5-4,TRBJ2-1,TGTGCCAGCAGCTCAGACTCTAATGAGCAGTTCTTC,CASSSDSNEQFF
.,15,.,TRBV6-5,TRBJ1-4,TGTGCCAGCAGTTACTCGACGACCGGGACAACAAAACTGTTTTTT,CASSYSTTGTTKLFF
.,12,.,TRBV7-9,TRBJ1-5,TGTGCCAGCAGCAACTCCAATCAGCCCCAGCATTTT,CASSNSNQPQHF
TRBD1,16,.,TRBV4-1,TRBJ2-3,TGCGCCAGCAGCCAAGATTTCACAGGGGTAACAGATACGCAGTATTTT,CASSQDFTGVTDTQYF
TRBD2,15,.,TRBV6-5,TRBJ2-3,TGTGCCAGCAGTAAGGCGGGAGACCCTACAGATACGCAGTATTTT,CASSKAGDPTDTQYF
.,16,.,TRBV5-1,TRBJ2-3,TGCGCCAGCAGGAGGGAAACTAGTAGAAGTACAGATACGCAGTATTTT,CASRRETSRSTDTQYF
.,14,once,TRBV5-4,TRBJ1-2,TGTGCCAGCAGCTGGGGGCGGGGGATCTATGGCTACACCTTC,CASSWGRGIYGYTF
.,13,.,TRBV5-5,TRBJ2-3,TGTGCCAGCAGCTTCGGGGGAACAGATACGCAGTATTTT,CASSFGGTDTQYF
.,15,.,TRBV9,TRBJ1-3,TGTGCCAGCAGCGTAGGATTGAGCTCTGGAAACACCATATATTTT,CASSVGLSSGNTIYF
.,16,.,TRBV15,TRBJ2-5,TGTGCCACCAGCAGAGATTTACGGGTGGGGGGTGAGACCCAGTACTTC,CATSRDLRVGGETQYF
TRBD2,16,.,TRBV6-1,TRBJ2-7,TGTGCCAGCAGTGGTCGCAGACTAGCGGGAGATAACGAGCAGTACTTC,CASSGRRLAGDNEQYF
.,16,.,TRBV21-1,TRBJ1-2,TGTGCCAGCAGCAAACGTCAGGGCGAGATTACCTATGGCTACACCTTC,CASSKRQGEITYGYTF
TRBD1,14,.,TRBV3-1/TRBV3-2,TRBJ1-5,TGTGCCAGCAGCCAAGCAGGGGGCGATCAGCCCCAGCATTTT,CASSQAGGDQPQHF
.,10,once,TRBV3-1/TRBV3-2,TRBJ2-1,.,CASSVGSGIF
TRBD1,14,.,TRBV6-5,TRBJ1-2,TGTGCCAGCAGGGGGACAGCGGCTAACTATGGCTACACCTTC,CASRGTAANYGYTF
.,17,.,TRBV28,TRBJ2-3,TGTGCCAGCAGTCCCGTCGCTCCGGGAGCGGGCACAGATACGCAGTATTTT,CASSPVAPGAGTDTQYF
.,12,.,TRBV5-1,TRBJ2-7,TGCGCCAGCAGCTCCCAGGGATACGAGCAGTACTTC,CASSSQGYEQYF
.,15,.,TRBV6-6,TRBJ2-7,TGTGCCAGCAGTTACTCGCCATCGAGCTCCTACGAGCAGTACTTC,CASSYSPSSSYEQYF
TRBD1,15,.,TRBV28,TRBJ1-4,TGTGCCAGCAGTACGACAGGGGAGGGGACTGAAAAACTGTTTTTT,CASSTTGEGTEKLFF
TRBD2,15,.,TRBV19,TRBJ2-5,TGTGCCAGTAAACGACTAGCGGGAGGGGAAGAGACCCAGTACTTC,CASKRLAGGEETQYF
TRBD2,16,.,TRBV7-3,TRBJ2-7,TGTGCCAGCAGCTTAACGGCGACTAGCGGTTCCTACGAGCAGTACTTC,CASSLTATSGSYEQYF
.,12,once,TRBV5-1,TRBJ1-5,TGCGCCAGCAGTGTGGACGGGAAGCCCCAGCATTTT,CASSVDGKPQHF
TRBD1,14,.,TRBV11-2,TRBJ1-1,TGTGCCAGCAGCTTAATAACAGGGGGGCCTGAAGCTTTCTTT,CASSLITGGPEAFF
TRBD1,16,.,TRBV5-1,TRBJ1-1,TGCGCCAGCAGTATGACAGGGGTGAGGGGGAACACTGAAGCTTTCTTT,CASSMTGVRGNTEAFF
.,11,.,TRBV20-1,TRBJ1-5,TGCAGTGCTAGACGGGGGCAGCCCCAGCATTTT,CSARRGQPQHF
.,15,.,TRBV4-1,TRBJ1-4,TGCGCCAGCAGCCAAGGACTGACGAATAATGAAAAACTGTTTTTT,CASSQGLTNNEKLFF
.,15,.,TRBV19,TRBJ2-7,TGTGCCAGTAGTACCACCCCGGACGGGACTTACGAGCAGTACTTC,CASSTTPDGTYEQYF
TRBD1,13,.,TRBV6-5,TRBJ1-2,TGTGCCAGCAGACAGACAGGGACGGAAGGCTACACCTTC,CASRQTGTEGYTF
TRBD2,14,.,TRBV11-2,TRBJ2-5,TGTGCCAGCAGCTACCCTAGCGGTCAAGAGACCCAGTACTTC,CASSYPSGQETQYF
.,14,.,TRBV5-4,TRBJ1-6,TGTGCCAGCAGTAGCGGTTGGTCTAATTCACCCCTCCACTTT,CASSSGWSNSPLHF
TRBD1,13,.,TRBV19,TRBJ2-7,TGTGCCAGTAGTTTCGGACAGGGCTACGAGCAGTACTTC,CASSFGQGYEQYF
.,15,.,TRBV6-5,TRBJ2-5,TGTGCCAGCAGTCCCACTTTCAGGGAGACAGGGACCCAGTACTTC,CASSPTFRETGTQYF
TRBD2,16,.,TRBV19,TRBJ2-1,TGTGCCAGTAGTCCCGCTGGACTAGCGGACTACAATGAGCAGTTCTTC,CASSPAGLADYNEQFF
.,15,.,TRBV6-1,TRBJ2-1,TGTGCCAGCAGTGAAGACAGGGCTCCATACAATGAGCAGTTCTTC,CASSEDRAPYNEQFF
.,15,.,TRBV9,TRBJ1-1,TGTGCCAGCAGCGTAGATGAGGGCAGAGACACTGAAGCTTTCTTT,CASSVDEGRDTEAFF
.,14,.,TRBV9,TRBJ1-2,TGTGCCAGCAGCGTAGGACTGCAACCCTATGGCTACACCTTC,CASSVGLQPYGYTF
.,18,.,TRBV21-1,TRBJ2-3,TGTGCCAGCAGCAACCACACCCGACTAGCGGGGGGGCCGGATACGCAGTATTTT,CASSNHTRLAGGPDTQYF
.,16,.,TRBV5-1,TRBJ2-2,TGCGCCAGCAGCTTGGCCAGAGGGAGTGTGCCCGGGGAGCTGTTTTTT,CASSLARGSVPGELFF
TRBD1,13,.,TRBV6-5,TRBJ1-5,TGTGCCAGTGACCGGGACAGGGTTCAGCCCCAGCATTTT,CASDRDRVQPQHF